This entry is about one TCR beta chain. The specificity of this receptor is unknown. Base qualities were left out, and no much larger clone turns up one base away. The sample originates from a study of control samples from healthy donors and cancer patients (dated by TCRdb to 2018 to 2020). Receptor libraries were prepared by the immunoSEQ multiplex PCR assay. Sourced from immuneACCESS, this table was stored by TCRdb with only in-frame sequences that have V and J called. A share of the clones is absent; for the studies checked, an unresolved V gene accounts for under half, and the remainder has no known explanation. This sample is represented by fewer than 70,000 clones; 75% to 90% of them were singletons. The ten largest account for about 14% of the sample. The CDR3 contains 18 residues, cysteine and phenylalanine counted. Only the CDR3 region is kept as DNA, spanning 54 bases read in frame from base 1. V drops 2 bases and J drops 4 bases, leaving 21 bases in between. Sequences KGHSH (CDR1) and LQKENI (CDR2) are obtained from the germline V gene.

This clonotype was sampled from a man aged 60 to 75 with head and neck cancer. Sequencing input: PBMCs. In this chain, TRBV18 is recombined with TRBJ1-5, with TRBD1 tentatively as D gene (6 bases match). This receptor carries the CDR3 CASSPSGNRENINQPQHF. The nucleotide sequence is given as TGTGCCAGCTCACCATCGGGCAACAGGGAGAACATTAATCAGCCCCAGCATTTT.